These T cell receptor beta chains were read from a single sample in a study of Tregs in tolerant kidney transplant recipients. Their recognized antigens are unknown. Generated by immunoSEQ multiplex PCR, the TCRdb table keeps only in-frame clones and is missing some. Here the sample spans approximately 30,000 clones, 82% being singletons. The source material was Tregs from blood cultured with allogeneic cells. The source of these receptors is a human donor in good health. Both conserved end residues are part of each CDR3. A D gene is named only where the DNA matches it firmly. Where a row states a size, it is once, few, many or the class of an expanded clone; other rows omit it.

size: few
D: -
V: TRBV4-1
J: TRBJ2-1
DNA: TGCGCCAGCAGCCAAGACCCCTACCTAAAACTACATGAGCAGTTCTTC
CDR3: CASSQDPYLKLHEQFF

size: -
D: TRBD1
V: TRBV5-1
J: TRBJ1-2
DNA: TGCGCCAGCAGCTTGACGGGACAGAGCCTTTATGGCTACACCTTC
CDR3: CASSLTGQSLYGYTF

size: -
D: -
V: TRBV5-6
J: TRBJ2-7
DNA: TGTGCCAGCAGCTTTCAGGGAAGATACGAGCAGTACTTC
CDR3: CASSFQGRYEQYF

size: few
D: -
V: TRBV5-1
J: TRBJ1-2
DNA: TGCGCCAGCAGCTTGGAAGGCTATGGCTACACCTTC
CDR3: CASSLEGYGYTF

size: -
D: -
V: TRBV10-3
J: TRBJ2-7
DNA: TGTGCCATCAACTCCCAGGGGATCTCCTACGAGCAGTACTTC
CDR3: CAINSQGISYEQYF

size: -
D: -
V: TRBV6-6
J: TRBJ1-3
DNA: TGTGCCAGCTGGCGTGGATCTGGAAACACCATATATTTT
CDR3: CASWRGSGNTIYF

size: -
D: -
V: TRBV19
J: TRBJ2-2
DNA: TGTGCCAGTAGTACCAACCGCCTAGCAGGTGGACCCACCGGGGAGCTGTTTTTT
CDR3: CASSTNRLAGGPTGELFF

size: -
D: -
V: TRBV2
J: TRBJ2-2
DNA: TGTGCCAGCAGCGGGTTTAGGACGGCCGGGGAGCTGTTTTTT
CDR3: CASSGFRTAGELFF

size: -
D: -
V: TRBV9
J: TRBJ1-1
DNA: TGTGCCAGCAGCGTAACAGCTACTAACACTGAAGCTTTCTTT
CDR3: CASSVTATNTEAFF

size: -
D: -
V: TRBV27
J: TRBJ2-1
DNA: TGTGCCAGCAGTTTCGTATGGGGTACGGGGAATGAGCAGTTCTTC
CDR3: CASSFVWGTGNEQFF

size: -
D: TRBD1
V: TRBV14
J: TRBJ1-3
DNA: TGTGCCAGCAGCCGGACAGGGCGCCCCAACACCATATATTTT
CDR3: CASSRTGRPNTIYF

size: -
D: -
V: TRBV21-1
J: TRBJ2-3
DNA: TGTGCCAGCAGCAAAGGCGTAGCGGGGGTGAGCACAGATACGCAGTATTTT
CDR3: CASSKGVAGVSTDTQYF

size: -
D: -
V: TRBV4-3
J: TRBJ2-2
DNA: TGCGCCAGCAGCCTCGAGACATCGGCCGGGGAGCTGTTTTTT
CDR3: CASSLETSAGELFF

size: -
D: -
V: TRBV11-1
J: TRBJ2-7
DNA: TGTGCCAGCAGCATTACCCCCGGACCAGGGGGGTCCTACGAGCAGTACTTC
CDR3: CASSITPGPGGSYEQYF

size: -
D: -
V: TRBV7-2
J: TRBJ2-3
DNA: TGTGCCAGCAGCCAGAGCACAGATACGCAGTATTTT
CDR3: CASSQSTDTQYF

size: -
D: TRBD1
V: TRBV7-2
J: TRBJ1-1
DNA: TGTGCCAGCAGCTTAACCGGCCTTGGACAGGGAGGCACTGAAGCTTTCTTT
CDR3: CASSLTGLGQGGTEAFF

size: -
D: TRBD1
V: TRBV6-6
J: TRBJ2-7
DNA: TGTGCCAGCAGCGCCCGGGACAGACTGACCTACGAGCAGTACTTC
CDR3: CASSARDRLTYEQYF

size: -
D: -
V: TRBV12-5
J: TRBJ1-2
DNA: TGTGCTAGTGGTTGGGGACAATTGGGCTACACCTTC
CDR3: CASGWGQLGYTF

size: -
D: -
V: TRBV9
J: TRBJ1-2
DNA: TGTGCCAGCAGCCCCCAGGGAAACTATGGCTACACCTTC
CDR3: CASSPQGNYGYTF

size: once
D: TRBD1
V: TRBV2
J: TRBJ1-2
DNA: TGTGCCAGCGGCCCTCTCTCAGGGGGACAAGGCTACACCTTC
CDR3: CASGPLSGGQGYTF

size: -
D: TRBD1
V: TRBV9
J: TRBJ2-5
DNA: TGTGCCAGCAGCGGCAGGGGGCAAGAGACCCAGTACTTC
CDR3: CASSGRGQETQYF

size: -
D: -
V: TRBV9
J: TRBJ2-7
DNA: TGTGCTAGCAGCGCCAGCCAGAAGCCCCGGGGTTTGTACTTC
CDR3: CASSASQKPRGLYF

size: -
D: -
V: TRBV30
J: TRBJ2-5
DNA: TGTGCCTGGACTCAAGGGGAGACCCAGTACTTC
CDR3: CAWTQGETQYF

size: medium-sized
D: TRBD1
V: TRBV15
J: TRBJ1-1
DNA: TGTGCCACCAGCGGGGGAGGGACAGGGAACACTGAAGCTTTCTTT
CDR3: CATSGGGTGNTEAFF

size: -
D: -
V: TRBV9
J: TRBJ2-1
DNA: TGTGCCAGCAGCGCCACAAAGCCCCCGGCCTACAATGAGCAGTTCTTC
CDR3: CASSATKPPAYNEQFF

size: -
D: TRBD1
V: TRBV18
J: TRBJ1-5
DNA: TGTGCCAGCTCACCAAGACGCACAGGGGGCTTCAATCAGCCCCAGCATTTT
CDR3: CASSPRRTGGFNQPQHF

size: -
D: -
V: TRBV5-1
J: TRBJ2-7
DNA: TGCGCCAGCAGCTTGGACGGTTCCTCCTACGAGCAGTACTTC
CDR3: CASSLDGSSYEQYF